These T cell receptor beta chains were read from a single sample in a study of Graves' ophthalmopathy and Graves' hyperthyroidism. TCRdb re-called the multiplex PCR reads through MiXCR, storing one row per CDR3 protein. This sample has about 380,000 distinct CDR3 sequences; roughly 15% occur once, and the top ten carry 7%. Sequencing was performed on peripheral blood. These receptors all come from a woman under 30 with stable Graves' hyperthyroidism. Each CDR3 is given with its conserved first and last residue. A D gene is named only where the DNA matches it firmly. The size entry is marked missing in some rows and otherwise reads once, few, many or a size class.

j_gene | abundance | v_gene | d_gene | CDR3nt | CDR3aa
TRBJ1-1 | many | TRBV6-2/TRBV6-3 | . | TGTGCCAGCGGCGACATAGTGAACACTGAAGCTTTCTTT | CASGDIVNTEAFF
TRBJ2-2 | many | TRBV11-2 | . | TGTGCCAGCAGTTCCCAGGGGCAGATGAACACCGGGGAGCTGTTTTTT | CASSSQGQMNTGELFF
TRBJ2-7 | . | TRBV25-1 | . | TGTGCCAGCAGACGAACCGGGACTGGGAGGGAGCAGTACTTC | CASRRTGTGREQYF
TRBJ1-2 | many | TRBV27 | TRBD1 | TGTGCCAGCACCACGGACAGGGCAGGTGGCTACACCTTC | CASTTDRAGGYTF
TRBJ1-1 | many | TRBV6-1 | . | TGTGCCAGCGCAAAGATCAGGTGGACTGAAGCTTTCTTT | CASAKIRWTEAFF
TRBJ2-7 | many | TRBV20-1 | . | TGCAGTGCTAGGGACAGCTACGAGCAGTACTTC | CSARDSYEQYF
TRBJ2-7 | many | TRBV6-1 | . | TGTGCCAGCAGTCAGGGGCATCATAAGGCCTACGAGCAGTACTTC | CASSQGHHKAYEQYF
TRBJ1-2 | . | TRBV20-1 | . | TGCAGTGCTAGAGCTGGGCGGAACTATGGCTACACCTTC | CSARAGRNYGYTF
TRBJ2-7 | many | TRBV28 | . | TGTGCCAGCAGTTTACAGGGGGGGTCCTACGAGCAGTACTTC | CASSLQGGSYEQYF
TRBJ1-1 | many | TRBV19 | TRBD1 | TGTGCCAGTAGTCCGAAACAGGGGGCAAGGGACACTGAAGCTTTCTTT | CASSPKQGARDTEAFF
TRBJ1-5 | . | TRBV5-1 | TRBD1 | TGCGCCAGCAGCCCCGGGACAGGGGGGTTAAATCAGCCCCAGCATTTT | CASSPGTGGLNQPQHF
TRBJ2-4 | . | TRBV4-1 | . | TGCGCCAGCAGCCCTCGGTTGGGGGGAATAGCCAAAAACATTCAGTACTTC | CASSPRLGGIAKNIQYF
TRBJ2-7 | many | TRBV4-1 | TRBD1 | TGCGCCAGCAGCCACCCCTTTCTGACAGGGGCAAACTCCTACGAGCAGTACTTC | CASSHPFLTGANSYEQYF
TRBJ2-7 | . | TRBV20-1 | TRBD1 | TGCAGTGCCCTTAAGACAGGGACGGTAAACGAGCAGTACTTC | CSALKTGTVNEQYF
TRBJ2-5 | many | TRBV19 | . | TGTGCCAGTAGTCCTACAGGGCGTCAAGAGACCCAGTACTTC | CASSPTGRQETQYF
TRBJ2-2 | many | TRBV15 | . | TGTGCCACCAGCAGAGATAATTGGGGGACCACGAACACCGGGGAGCTGTTTTTT | CATSRDNWGTTNTGELFF
TRBJ2-7 | . | TRBV12-3/TRBV12-4 | . | TGTGCCAGCACCGGCGGGACGCTCACCTACGAGCAGTACTTC | CASTGGTLTYEQYF
TRBJ2-5 | . | TRBV5-1 | . | TGCGCCAGCAGCCCCGAGGGGCATTCCCAAGAGACCCAGTACTTC | CASSPEGHSQETQYF
TRBJ1-1 | many | TRBV6-2/TRBV6-3 | . | TGTGCCAGCAGTTACTCGTATACAGGAGCTGAAGCTTTCTTT | CASSYSYTGAEAFF
TRBJ2-2 | . | TRBV7-9 | . | TGTGCCAGCAGCAACTTAGAACGGACCGGGGAGCTGTTTTTT | CASSNLERTGELFF
TRBJ2-7 | . | TRBV5-1 | TRBD1 | TGCGCCAGCAGCTTGAGGGGACAGGAAAAGCAGTACTTC | CASSLRGQEKQYF
TRBJ2-7 | many | TRBV12-5 | TRBD2 | TGTGCTAGTGGATTACTAGCGGGGGCCAGCTACGAGCAGTACTTC | CASGLLAGASYEQYF
TRBJ2-3 | many | TRBV24-1 | TRBD2 | TGTGCCACCAGTGACTTAGCGGGGAAGGGCACAGATACGCAGTATTTT | CATSDLAGKGTDTQYF
TRBJ1-1 | many | TRBV19 | . | TGTGCCAGTAGACCCTCGGGCAGGACGAACACTGAAGCTTTCTTT | CASRPSGRTNTEAFF
TRBJ1-1 | few | TRBV5-5 | . | TGTGCCAGCAGTTTTCAGCCGAACACTGAAGCTTTCTTT | CASSFQPNTEAFF
TRBJ2-2 | many | TRBV24-1 | . | TGTGCCACCAGTGGGCCGACAGGGAACACCGGGGAGCTGTTTTTT | CATSGPTGNTGELFF
TRBJ2-7 | once | TRBV6-5 | . | TGTGCCAGCAGTTACCCCCGGGGGCAGCTTATCTACGAGCAGTACTTC | CASSYPRGQLIYEQYF
TRBJ1-1 | many | TRBV20-1 | . | TGCAGTGCTAGAGATGCTGGCGAATACACTGAAGCTTTCTTT | CSARDAGEYTEAFF
TRBJ2-7 | many | TRBV12-3/TRBV12-4 | . | TGTGCCAGCAGTCGGGGGTTCTACGAGCAGTACTTC | CASSRGFYEQYF
TRBJ1-2 | many | TRBV19 | . | TGTGCCAGTAGGGAAGCGGGACGGACCTATGGCTACACCTTC | CASREAGRTYGYTF
TRBJ1-1 | many | TRBV7-2 | . | TGTGCCAGCAGCTTAGAGGGTCGGGCCACTGAAGCTTTCTTT | CASSLEGRATEAFF
TRBJ1-2 | many | TRBV27 | TRBD1 | TGTGCCAGCAGTTTGGCCCCCGGGACAGGATATGGCTACACCTTC | CASSLAPGTGYGYTF
TRBJ2-5 | many | TRBV12-3/TRBV12-4 | . | TGTGCCAGCAGTTTTTCAGGGCAGGGCGGAGGAGAGACCCAGTACTTC | CASSFSGQGGGETQYF
TRBJ1-2 | . | TRBV29-1 | . | TGCAGCGTTGGTCAGGCAGCGGCCTATGGCTACACCTTC | CSVGQAAAYGYTF
TRBJ1-5 | many | TRBV20-1 | TRBD1 | TGCATCCACCCTCAGGGGGCACTAAATCAGCCCCAGCATTTT | CIHPQGALNQPQHF
TRBJ2-7 | . | TRBV7-9 | TRBD1 | TGTGCCAGCAGCTTGGGACAGGGGAGTCCGGGCGAGCAGTACTTC | CASSLGQGSPGEQYF
TRBJ1-6 | few | TRBV9 | . | TGTGCCAGCAGCGTAGACGCCAGGAGGAATTCACCCCTCCACTTT | CASSVDARRNSPLHF
TRBJ1-2 | many | TRBV6-5 | . | TGTGCCAGCGTTGGGGAGGGTGGCTACACCTTC | CASVGEGGYTF
TRBJ2-7 | . | TRBV4-1 | . | TGCGCCAGCAGCCACCCGGTGGAGGCAGGGGAGCAGTACTTC | CASSHPVEAGEQYF
TRBJ2-7 | few | TRBV5-1 | . | TGCGCCAGCAGCTTGGAAACAGGGAGATACGAGCAGTACTTC | CASSLETGRYEQYF
TRBJ2-5 | many | TRBV19 | TRBD2 | TGTGCCAGTGGCAGGACTAGCGGGGGCGCGCAAGAGACCCAGTACTTC | CASGRTSGGAQETQYF
TRBJ1-1 | . | TRBV30 | . | TGTGCCTGGGACAGGAGGGACACTGAAGCTTTCTTT | CAWDRRDTEAFF
TRBJ1-2 | . | TRBV20-1 | . | TGCAGTGCTAGTCGGCTTTGGGCCTGGGGTCCCCGAGGCTACACCTTC | CSASRLWAWGPRGYTF
TRBJ2-2 | . | TRBV7-2 | . | TGTGCCAGCAGCTTAGTGGCAGGGAAGGCCGGGGAGCTGTTTTTT | CASSLVAGKAGELFF
TRBJ2-5 | . | TRBV9 | . | TGTGCCAGCAGCGTAGGGAGATGGTCGTCCTTGGGCGAAGAGACCCAGTACTTC | CASSVGRWSSLGEETQYF
TRBJ1-6 | many | TRBV25-1 | . | TGTGCCAGCAGTGAATATGGGGGGGCCGATTCACCCCTCCACTTT | CASSEYGGADSPLHF
TRBJ1-5 | many | TRBV2 | . | TGTGCCAGCAGTGAAGAGGCGGTCGGAGGGCAGCCCCAGCATTTT | CASSEEAVGGQPQHF
TRBJ1-1 | many | TRBV4-2 | . | TGTGCCAGCAGCCAAGAAAAGGGGCTAAACACTGAAGCTTTCTTT | CASSQEKGLNTEAFF